Listed below are T cell receptor beta chains from one sample, sequenced in a study of blood T cell repertoires in COVID-19. Using immunoSEQ multiplex PCR, the repertoire was profiled, and TCRdb retains in-frame clones only, with some absent. Of approximately 480,000 clones detected, approximately 90% appear once; the ten largest clones hold roughly 0.7%. Sequencing was performed on PBMCs or T cells enriched from blood (not recorded which). The source of these receptors is a woman between 18 and 29 years old who had recovered from COVID-19. Both conserved end residues are part of each CDR3. A D gene is named only where the DNA matches it firmly. Clone size is not always given. Where it is, it says once, few, many or a class for expanded clones.

V gene,J gene,D gene,clone size,CDR3 DNA,CDR3 protein
TRBV3-1/TRBV3-2,TRBJ1-2,.,.,TGTGCCAGCAGCTACTGGACAGAGGGGGACTATGGCTACACCTTC,CASSYWTEGDYGYTF
TRBV19,TRBJ2-7,.,.,TGTGCCAGTAGTCCCGCGGGGCAGGTCTCCTACGAGCAGTACTTC,CASSPAGQVSYEQYF
TRBV12-5,TRBJ2-2,.,.,TGTGCTAGTGGTTTGGTCCGAGACGGAGCCCTGCCCACCGCCGGGGAGCTGTTTTTT,CASGLVRDGALPTAGELFF
TRBV7-6,TRBJ2-3,TRBD2,.,TGTGCCAGCAGCCCAGGACTAGCGGTGGTAGATACGCAGTATTTT,CASSPGLAVVDTQYF
TRBV3-1/TRBV3-2,TRBJ2-5,TRBD1,.,TGTGCCAGCAGCCTCACAGGGGGCGTTCTGGAGACCCAGTACTTC,CASSLTGGVLETQYF
TRBV25-1,TRBJ2-4,TRBD1,.,TGTGCCAGCAGTGGACAGGGGGCACGGGCCAAAAACATTCAGTACTTC,CASSGQGARAKNIQYF
TRBV11-2,TRBJ1-1,TRBD1,once,TGTGCCAGCAGCTCCATTTCGGGACAGGGGGGCCCTGAAGCTTTCTTT,CASSSISGQGGPEAFF
TRBV18,TRBJ1-4,.,.,TGTGCCAGCTCATTGAGAATACAGACAACTAATGAAAAACTGTTTTTT,CASSLRIQTTNEKLFF
TRBV2,TRBJ1-4,.,.,TGTGCCAGCACAGAACAGGCTAATGAAAAACTGTTTTTT,CASTEQANEKLFF
TRBV5-6,TRBJ2-7,.,.,TGTGCCAGCAGCTCGGATATCCGGGGAAGCGAGCAGTACTTC,CASSSDIRGSEQYF
TRBV30,TRBJ1-4,.,once,TGTGCCTGGAGTGATCCGAGACAGAATGAAAAACTGTTTTTT,CAWSDPRQNEKLFF
TRBV5-5,TRBJ1-2,.,.,TGTGCCAGCAGCCCGGGGGGTAACTATGGCTACACCTTC,CASSPGGNYGYTF
TRBV5-1,TRBJ1-3,.,.,TGCGCCAGCAGCTTGGTAGCCCTCGACTCTGGAAACACCATATATTTT,CASSLVALDSGNTIYF
TRBV11-2,TRBJ2-1,TRBD1,.,TGTGCCAGCAACAGGGGGTCCAATGAGCAGTTCTTC,CASNRGSNEQFF
TRBV6-6,TRBJ1-1,.,.,TGTGCCAGCAGTCATGTGGAGGGGACCGCTGAAGCTTTCTTT,CASSHVEGTAEAFF